These 28 T cell receptor beta chains were all obtained from the same sample, sequenced in a study of blood T cells in healthy people across ages. For the second PCR, which ran for 7 to 11 cycles, a sample-barcoded 5' primer and a J-beta primer mix were used. TCRdb re-derived calls from the 5' RACE reads in MiXCR, one entry per CDR3 protein. The sample includes about 1.8 million distinct CDR3 sequences, 40% to 55% of them seen just once. The sequencing input was blood. The receptors stem from a woman in her thirties or forties in good health.

V and J are TRBV6-1 and TRBJ2-5; a weak D match, TRBD2 (6 bases). Per germline, CDR1 MNHNS and CDR2 SASEGT. Deletions cut 6 bases from V and 5 bases from J, with 16 bases between. The CDR3 covers 14 residues. CDR3 protein: CASRLRGSGETQYF. CDR3 sequence (DNA): TGTGCCAGCAGGTTGAGAGGGAGCGGGGAGACCCAGTACTTC.

The chain uses TRBV4-1 and TRBJ2-7, with TRBD2 identical over 9 bases. CDR1 MGHRA and CDR2 YSYEKL come from the germline V gene. This CDR3 spans 16 amino acids. V lost 5 bases to trimming and J lost 0 bases; unmatched junction nucleotides: 8. CDR3 loop: CASSFRLAEHSYEQYF. In nucleotides, the CDR3 is TGCGCCAGCAGCTTCCGACTAGCGGAACACTCCTACGAGCAGTACTTC.

V gene TRBV7-2 combines with J gene TRBJ2-1, with 12 bases identical to TRBD1. The trim removed 9 bases at V and 8 bases at J, leaving 11 bases unmatched. The CDR3 covers 15 residues. Germline V gene data show CDR1 as SGHTA and CDR2 as FQGNSA. CDR3 coding DNA: TGTGCCAGTATACTGGGGGGGACAGGGGGCGATGAGCAGTTCTTC. Translated, it gives CASILGGTGGDEQFF.

In this sample, this clonotype turned up a few times. The V and J genes are TRBV6-2 or TRBV6-3 and TRBJ2-7; D is ambiguous. The length of the CDR3 is 18 residues. Trimming removed 0 bases from V and 0 bases from J, with 18 bases in between. Germline V gene lookup returns CDR1 MNHEY and CDR2 SVGEGT. CDR3 DNA: TGTGCCAGCAGTTACTCGAGCACTGGAGTGAGGAGCTCCTACGAGCAGTACTTC. Protein product: CASSYSSTGVRSSYEQYF.

At least ten counts were recorded for this clonotype. In DNA, the CDR3 is TGTGCCATCAGTGAGTTGACCGCCTATGGCTACACCTTC. Its protein is CAISELTAYGYTF. This chain uses TRBV10-3 with TRBJ1-2; no reliable D call. This CDR3 region has 13 residues. Germline V gene lookup returns CDR1 ENHRY and CDR2 SYGVKD. V gave up 1 base and J gave up 4 bases, with 7 bases separating them.

A few counts support this clonotype. The gene calls are TRBV6-5 and TRBJ1-2, with a weak D call TRBD1 (5 bases). The V gene lost 0 bases and the J gene lost 4 bases, with 6 bases spanning the gap. CDR3 length: 13 residues. Germline V gene data show CDR1 as MNHEY and CDR2 as SVGAGI. The CDR3 DNA reads as TGTGCCAGCAGTTACTCAGGGGCCTATGGCTACACCTTC. Amino acid sequence: CASSYSGAYGYTF.

The sample holds a few counts of this clonotype. In DNA form, the CDR3 reads TGTGCCAGCAGTCCTATCCCCACAGGGCCGGATGGCTACACCTTC. Its protein product is CASSPIPTGPDGYTF. The chain recombines TRBV12-3 or TRBV12-4 with TRBJ1-2, with D maybe TRBD1 (6 bases). V was trimmed by 5 bases and J by 6 bases, leaving 19 bases between them. The CDR3 spans 15 residues.

The chain combines TRBV2 with TRBJ2-1; D is possibly TRBD1 (5 bases). The V end was cut by 7 bases, the J end by 0 bases, with 10 bases between. The CDR3 loop spans 14 amino acids. CDR1 is SNHLY and CDR2 is FYNNEI in the germline V gene. As DNA, the CDR3 is TGTGCCAGCATCGACAGTTACTCCTACAATGAGCAGTTCTTC. Encoded protein: CASIDSYSYNEQFF.

The CDR3 loop is CASSLPGDLGYTF. In DNA, the CDR3 is TGTGCCAGCAGCTTACCGGGGGACCTTGGCTACACCTTC. This chain connects TRBV7-2 to TRBJ1-2; a possible D gene is TRBD1 (5 bases). Germline CDR1 is SGHTA and CDR2 is FQGNSA. The CDR3 sequence is 13 residues long. Trimming pared 2 bases from V and 7 bases from J, leaving 11 bases between.

The chain links TRBV2 to TRBJ2-1; D is ambiguous. Trimming took 5 bases from V and 1 from J, leaving 12 bases between them. The V gene's germline CDR1 is SNHLY and CDR2 FYNNEI. The CDR3 runs to 15 residues. The CDR3 spells CASSYPATSYNEQFF. The CDR3 DNA reads TGTGCCAGCAGTTACCCGGCAACTTCCTACAATGAGCAGTTCTTC.

As for this clonotype: An end of the junction differs from the germline gene, which may be a read error. The chain has TRBV12-3 or TRBV12-4 and TRBJ2-3; perhaps TRBD2 as D (5 bases). CDR3 length: 13 amino acids. The CDR3 spells CASGRMGADAQYF. The CDR3 region has the DNA TGTGCCAGCGGCCGAATGGGAGCAGATGCGCAATATTTT.

This chain uses TRBV28 with TRBJ2-1; D is perhaps TRBD1 or TRBD2 (5 bases each). V lost 5 bases to trimming and J lost 7 bases, with 30 bases between them. The CDR3 runs 19 residues. Germline CDR1 reads MDHEN; CDR2 reads SYDVKM. CDR3 DNA: TGTGCCAGCAGTCTCTTTGCCATACCGGGACGGCTAAGAGTTAATGAGCAGTTCTTC. Amino acids: CASSLFAIPGRLRVNEQFF.

The rearrangement links TRBV20-1 to TRBJ1-1; a possible D gene is TRBD1 (5 bases). Trimming removed 1 base from V and 0 bases from J, with 6 bases in between. Per germline, CDR1 DFQATT and CDR2 SNEGSKA (reference sequence). CDR3 size: 13 residues. As DNA, the CDR3 is TGCAGTGCTAGAGGGGACTTGAACACTGAAGCTTTCTTT. Its protein product is CSARGDLNTEAFF.

This clonotype has just a few counts. The V and J genes are TRBV7-9 and TRBJ2-3, with 12 bases fitting TRBD2. Per germline, CDR1 SEHNR and CDR2 FQNEAQ (reference sequence). V lost 5 bases to trimming and J lost 2 bases; unmatched junction nucleotides: 5. This CDR3 region has 16 residues. The CDR3 coding sequence is TGTGCCAGCAGCCGACTAGCGGGGGAACTCACAGATACGCAGTATTTT. Translating it yields CASSRLAGELTDTQYF.

The chain carries TRBV18 and TRBJ2-1, with D possibly TRBD1 on 5 matching bases. The germline gives CDR1 KGHSH, CDR2 LQKENI. V lost 3 bases to trimming and J lost 12 bases, with 9 bases between them. The CDR3 runs 11 residues. The CDR3: CASSPTVGQFF. CDR3 nucleotide sequence: TGTGCCAGCTCACCGACAGTAGGGCAGTTCTTC.

The V call is TRBV21-1, the J call TRBJ1-2. TRBV21-1 has pseudogene status. The CDR3 has 12 residues. This CDR3 reads CASSSTENGYTF. The CDR3 coding sequence is TGTGCCAGCAGCTCTACAGAGAATGGCTACACCTTC.

This clonotype has a handful of counts. V usage is TRBV28 and J usage is TRBJ2-5; the match to TRBD1 covers 9 bases. The closer fit of TRBJ2-7 to the DNA end suggests the J call may be wrong. Germline loops: CDR1 MDHEN, CDR2 SYDVKM. The length of the CDR3 is 15 residues. CDR3 sequence reads: CASSPHRGRSYEQYF. The DNA of the CDR3 is TGTGCCAGCAGCCCGCACAGGGGGCGATCCTACGAGCAGTACTTC.

The chain is built from TRBV20-1 and TRBJ2-3; no definite D call. The CDR3 runs 14 residues. Germline CDR1 and CDR2: DFQATT and SNEGSKA (reference sequence). V lost 0 bases and J lost 3, with 10 bases in between. CDR3 nucleotide sequence: TGCAGTGCTAGAGATGGGAAAGTAACAGATACGCAGTATTTT. Amino acid sequence: CSARDGKVTDTQYF.

This sequence joins TRBV12-3 or TRBV12-4 and TRBJ2-1; a possible D gene is TRBD2 (6 bases). V lost 4 bases to trimming and J lost 5 bases, with 15 bases between them. This CDR3 spans 15 amino acids. DNA for the CDR3: TGTGCCAGCAGTTCTCTCGGCGGACTAAACAATGAGCAGTTCTTC. It encodes CASSSLGGLNNEQFF.

J is TRBJ2-1 and V is TRBV4-1; 16 bases are a match to TRBD2. Germline loops: CDR1 MGHRA, CDR2 YSYEKL. This CDR3 is built from 18 residues. J gave up 3 bases and V 3 bases, and 5 bases lay outside the gene matches. CDR3 amino acids: CASSQGLAGGLYYNEQFF. CDR3 sequence (DNA): TGCGCCAGCAGCCAGGGACTAGCGGGGGGGCTCTACTACAATGAGCAGTTCTTC.

The chain links TRBV6-2 or TRBV6-3 to TRBJ1-1; tentatively, D is TRBD1 (6 bases). V lost 4 bases, J lost 10 bases, and 13 bases lay in between. This CDR3 has 12 residues. In germline, CDR1 is MNHEY, CDR2 SVGEGT. CDR3 residues: CASSFGQYRAFF. CDR3 DNA sequence: TGTGCCAGCAGTTTCGGACAGTATCGAGCTTTCTTT.

This rearrangement joins TRBV27 to TRBJ2-5; no reliable D call. The CDR3 length is 15 residues. The V end lost 5 bases, the J end lost 1 base, and 14 bases lay between the germline ends. The germline V gene has CDR1 MNHEY and CDR2 SMNVEV (reference sequence). The DNA of the CDR3 is TGTGCCAGCAGTCCAGCTCTAAGACTCCAAGAGACCCAGTACTTC. This translates into CASSPALRLQETQYF.

This chain uses TRBV9 with TRBJ2-3; possibly TRBD2 for D (7 bases). CDR3 size: 14 residues. In germline, CDR1 is SGDLS, CDR2 YYNGEE. The germline V and J ends were trimmed by 3 bases and 3 bases, with 11 bases remaining between them. The CDR3 DNA reads as TGTGCCAGCAGCGGGGGGGGCATGACAGATACGCAGTATTTT. It translates to CASSGGGMTDTQYF.

The chain is built from TRBV5-6 and TRBJ2-3, with 7 bases aligning to TRBD2. From germline, CDR1 is SGHDT and CDR2 YYEEEE. This CDR3 is 16 amino acids long. V lost 3 bases, J lost 0 bases, and 7 bases stayed unmatched. As DNA, the CDR3 is TGTGCCAGCAGCTGGAGACTAGCCGGGAGCACAGATACGCAGTATTTT. As protein: CASSWRLAGSTDTQYF.

The genes are TRBV27 and TRBJ1-2; 9 bases are shared with TRBD1. Losses at the gene ends were 5 bases for V and 3 bases for J; bases not matched to a gene: 1. This CDR3 contains 13 residues. The germline CDR1 and CDR2 sequences are MNHEY and SMNVEV (reference sequence). The CDR3 nucleotides are TGTGCCAGCAGTACAGGGGGCCACTATGGCTACACCTTC. Translated, it gives CASSTGGHYGYTF.

V is TRBV7-2 and J is TRBJ2-4; 7 bases agree with TRBD1. The germline CDR1 and CDR2 sequences are SGHTA and FQGNSA. The CDR3 covers 12 residues. Trimming removed 6 bases from V and 8 bases from J; junction bases left unmatched: 4. CDR3 amino acids: CASSRQGYIQYF. The DNA for the CDR3 is TGTGCCAGCAGTCGACAGGGCTACATTCAGTACTTC.

The gene calls are TRBV27 and TRBJ2-5; 8 positions agree with TRBD1. V lost 6 bases, J lost 11 bases, and 11 bases stayed unmatched. Germline CDR1 reads MNHEY; CDR2 reads SMNVEV (reference sequence). The CDR3 covers 13 residues. This CDR3 reads CASRSSGGGEQYF. Written as DNA, the CDR3 is TGTGCCAGCAGATCTTCAGGGGGCGGAGAGCAGTACTTC.

The chain joins TRBV6-5 to TRBJ2-2; D possibly corresponds to TRBD1 (6 bases). V lost 5 bases and J lost 0, with 13 bases in between. The CDR3 spans 16 residues. Germline V lookup: CDR1 MNHEY, CDR2 SVGAGI. CDR3 nucleotide sequence: TGTGCCAGCAGTACCCTAACAGGGTCGAACACCGGGGAGCTGTTTTTT. The encoded protein is CASSTLTGSNTGELFF.